This TCR beta chain was sequenced for a study of blood T cells in healthy people across ages. Points from the study as a whole: Significant beta diversity loss was already apparent by age approximately 36, declining roughly linearly.

Donors were healthy Caucasian individuals from Russia aged roughly 6 to 95. Each donor supplied about 9.6 milliliters of peripheral blood. A second PCR, run for roughly 7 to 11 cycles, used a sample-barcoded 5' primer plus a J-beta primer mix. Every single cDNA molecule received a tag from a template-switch adaptor with 12 random nucleotides. TCRdb called the 5' RACE reads again in MiXCR, with one record for every CDR3 protein. The data show hundreds of thousands of distinct CDR3 sequences, around 30% seen once. Only a few counts were recorded for this clonotype. Its antigen is unknown. The CDR3 covers 14 residues. V shed 9 bases and J shed 0 bases, with 12 bases lying between them. Germline V lookup: CDR1 MNHEY, CDR2 SVGEGT.

Sequencing input: blood. The receptor's source is a woman at least 80 years old in good health. The rearrangement uses TRBV6-2 or TRBV6-3 and TRBJ1-5; D gene ambiguous. CDR3 residues: CASTRGNSNQPQHF. The CDR3 DNA reads TGTGCCAGTACTAGAGGGAATAGCAATCAGCCCCAGCATTTT.